This entry lists 28 T cell receptor beta chains sequenced from one sample in a study of shared clonotypes between healthy human individuals. Repertoires were generated with immunoSEQ multiplex PCR, while TCRdb's copy carries only in-frame clones and drops some. The sample carries some 690,000 clones, less than 95% recorded once. Sequences were obtained from memory CD8+ T cells from PBMCs. Subset defined: CD45RO+ cells pooled with CCR7-negative TemRA cells. The receptor set was obtained from a man in his late teens or twenties in good health. Some clones in this sample may be carry-over from other donors' samples.

The V gene is TRBV27, the J gene TRBJ2-7, with 9 positions matching TRBD2. The CDR3 runs to 15 residues. Germline CDR1 and CDR2: MNHEY and SMNVEV (reference sequence). J was trimmed by 2 bases and V by 0 bases; bases with no gene match: 2. The DNA of the CDR3 is TGTGCCAGCAGTTTATCCCTAGCGGGACCCTACGAGCAGTACTTC. This gives the protein CASSLSLAGPYEQYF.

The chain couples TRBV11-1 to TRBJ2-3; no reliable D call. CDR1 SGHAT and CDR2 FQDESV come from the germline V gene (reference sequence). This CDR3 contains 16 residues. Trimming pared 3 bases from V and 6 bases from J, leaving 19 bases between. DNA for the CDR3: TGTGCCAGCAGCTTTACCGGACCACCTTATGTGGATACGCAGTATTTT. Amino acid sequence: CASSFTGPPYVDTQYF.

The gene calls are TRBV2 and TRBJ2-1, with D unresolved. The CDR3 is 10 residues long. The V and J ends lost 7 bases and 7 bases respectively, with 5 bases between them. Germline-derived CDR1 and CDR2 are SNHLY and FYNNEI. The CDR3 loop is CASTMNEQFF. CDR3 coding DNA: TGTGCCAGCACCATGAATGAGCAGTTCTTC.

This chain links TRBV19 with TRBJ1-1; D is uncertain. This CDR3 spans 16 amino acids. V shed 2 bases and J shed 1 base, with 14 bases lying between them. CDR1 LNHDA and CDR2 SQIVND come from the germline V gene (reference sequence). The CDR3 DNA is TGTGCCAGTAGTATACCCGTAGTCTTCAGGAACACTGAAGCTTTCTTT. Protein sequence: CASSIPVVFRNTEAFF.

The rearrangement uses TRBV27 and TRBJ1-4, with D perhaps matching TRBD1 (6 bases). The CDR3 spans 14 residues. V lost 1 base and J 8 bases, leaving 11 bases between the germline ends. Germline V gene sequence: CDR1 MNHEY, CDR2 SMNVEV (reference sequence). The CDR3 bases are TGTGCCAGCAGTTTATACAGGGCAGGAGAAAAACTGTTTTTT. It encodes CASSLYRAGEKLFF.

The chain recombines TRBV27 with TRBJ2-2, with TRBD1 matching 8 bases. The CDR3 loop spans 15 amino acids. Germline-derived CDR1 and CDR2 are MNHEY and SMNVEV (reference sequence). With V trimmed by 5 bases and J by 4 bases, 6 bases remained unmatched. The CDR3: CASSGTGGATGELFF. The CDR3 bases are TGTGCCAGCAGTGGTACAGGGGGTGCCACCGGGGAGCTGTTTTTT.

The chain uses TRBV2 and TRBJ2-2, with 10 positions matching TRBD2. The V gene end was trimmed by 7 bases and the J gene end by 2 bases; junction bases not matched to a gene: 10. The CDR3 has 17 amino acids. Germline CDR1 and CDR2: SNHLY and FYNNEI. CDR3 in amino acids: CASTGAWTSGNTGELFF. In DNA, the CDR3 is TGTGCCAGCACCGGGGCCTGGACTAGCGGAAACACCGGGGAGCTGTTTTTT. The variable domain in full, with the rest retrieved from reference TRBV2 and TRBJ2-2, is EPEVTQTPSHQVTQMGQEVILRCVPISNHLYFYWYRQILGQKVEFLVSFYNNEISEKSEIFDDQFSVERPDGSNFTLKIRSTKLEDSAMYFCASTGAWTSGNTGELFFGEGSRLTVL.

V is TRBV14 and J is TRBJ1-2; D is perhaps TRBD1 (6 bases). CDR3 length: 14 residues. From germline, CDR1 is SGHDN and CDR2 FVKESK. Trimming took off 1 base at V and 8 bases at J, with 14 bases between the two ends. This chain's CDR3 is CASSQAQGRGGYTF. In DNA form, the CDR3 reads TGTGCCAGCAGCCAAGCACAGGGCAGGGGCGGCTACACCTTC.

The V call is TRBV7-9, the J call TRBJ2-2, with no clear D. Per germline, CDR1 SEHNR and CDR2 FQNEAQ (reference sequence). The CDR3 has 12 amino acids. V dropped 5 bases and J dropped 8 bases, with 9 bases sitting between them. DNA of the CDR3: TGTGCCAGCAGCGTATCCGGGGGGGAGCTGTTTTTT. It specifies CASSVSGGELFF.

The J gene is TRBJ2-1, the V gene TRBV7-9; TRBD2 agrees at 10 bases. V was pared by 6 bases and J by 4 bases, with 3 bases of the junction left unmatched. Germline V gene data show CDR1 as SEHNR and CDR2 as FQNEAQ (reference sequence). The CDR3 has 14 amino acids. The CDR3: CASRTSGIYNEQFF. The CDR3 DNA is TGTGCCAGCAGAACTAGCGGGATATACAATGAGCAGTTCTTC.

This clone was detected once. At the DNA level, this CDR3 is encoded by other sequences in the same sample as well. This chain links TRBV27 with TRBJ2-7, with D uncertain. This CDR3 has 9 residues. Deletions cut 8 bases from V and 4 bases from J, with 3 bases between. Germline CDR1 is MNHEY and CDR2 is SMNVEV (reference sequence). The CDR3 sequence: CASGYEQYF. The CDR3 DNA is TGTGCCAGCGGATACGAGCAGTACTTC.

CDR3 sequence reads: CASSPGVVPSPTADTQYF. CDR3 coding DNA: TGCGCCAGCAGCCCCGGGGTCGTCCCATCCCCCACGGCAGATACGCAGTATTTT. The chain links TRBV5-1 to TRBJ2-3; D perhaps matches TRBD2 (5 bases). This CDR3 region has 18 residues. Trimming left V 4 bases short and J 4 bases short, with 25 bases between. Germline CDR1 and CDR2: SGHRS and YFSETQ.

The chain joins TRBV7-9 to TRBJ2-5, with D possibly TRBD2 on 5 matching bases. The CDR3 consists of 16 residues. Germline V CDR1 and CDR2: SEHNR, FQNEAQ (reference sequence). Trimming took off 8 bases at V and 5 bases at J, with 24 bases between the two ends. The CDR3 DNA follows: TGTGCCAGCCGCTCGGCGGACCAGGAGGTGTGGGAGACCCAGTACTTC. Translated: CASRSADQEVWETQYF.

The CDR3 region is CASSFRLPNQPQHF. DNA for the CDR3: TGTGCCAGCAGCTTTCGACTCCCCAATCAGCCCCAGCATTTT. The rearrangement joins TRBV7-9 to TRBJ1-5, with D unresolved. Germline V gene sequence: CDR1 SEHNR, CDR2 FQNEAQ (reference sequence). CDR3 size: 14 residues. The V end lost 3 bases, the J end lost 3 bases, and 9 bases lay between the germline ends.

This clone was observed a handful of times. The chain links TRBV7-8 to TRBJ1-1; no definite D call. The CDR3 runs to 15 residues. Germline CDR1 and CDR2: SGHVS and FQNEAQ. V shed 5 bases and J shed 1 base, with 14 bases lying between them. This CDR3 is CASSHRTNRNTEAFF. The CDR3, as DNA: TGTGCCAGCAGCCACCGCACAAACCGGAACACTGAAGCTTTCTTT.

The J gene is TRBJ2-3, the V gene TRBV13; 12 nucleotides agree with TRBD1. V shed 5 bases and J 5 bases; nucleotides not matched to a gene: 17. The germline V gene has CDR1 PRHDT and CDR2 FYEKMQ (reference sequence). The CDR3 has 19 amino acids. The CDR3 sequence is CASSLRDRGLTSVGDTQYF. CDR3 nucleotide sequence: TGTGCCAGCAGCCTCCGGGACAGGGGGCTAACTAGCGTTGGAGATACGCAGTATTTT. Using reference TRBV13 and TRBJ2-3 for the parts outside the CDR3, the full variable domain is AAGVIQSPRHLIKEKRETATLKCYPIPRHDTVYWYQQGPGQDPQFLISFYEKMQSDKGSIPDRFSAQQFSDYHSELNMSSLELGDSALYFCASSLRDRGLTSVGDTQYFGPGTRLTVL.

The J gene is TRBJ2-7, the V gene TRBV14; 8 nucleotides match TRBD2. Germline V lookup: CDR1 SGHDN, CDR2 FVKESK. J lost 3 bases, V lost 3 bases, and 16 bases had no gene match. The CDR3 is made up of 18 amino acids. The CDR3 is CASSHQFPFGAGDYEQYF. DNA for the CDR3: TGTGCCAGCAGCCACCAATTTCCCTTCGGAGCGGGAGACTACGAGCAGTACTTC.

The J gene is TRBJ2-1, the V gene TRBV19, with 10 bases lining up with TRBD2. CDR1 LNHDA and CDR2 SQIVND come from the germline V gene (reference sequence). CDR3 length: 14 residues. V shed 5 bases, J shed 7 bases, and the junction held 5 bases outside the gene matches. CDR3 nucleotide sequence: TGTGCCAGTAGTCGAGCGGGAGGGCGGAATGAGCAGTTCTTC. Its protein is CASSRAGGRNEQFF.

In DNA, the CDR3 is TGCGCCAGCAGCTTGGAAGTAGGCTATGGGTACGAGCAGTACTTC. Amino acids: CASSLEVGYGYEQYF. The chain employs TRBV5-1 and TRBJ2-7; D gene unclear. CDR3 length: 15 residues. Germline values: CDR1 SGHRS, CDR2 YFSETQ. Trimming removed 0 bases from V and 4 bases from J, with 14 bases in between.

The chain combines TRBV19 with TRBJ1-5; 8 bases fit TRBD1. This CDR3 is built from 17 residues. J gave up 2 bases and V 5 bases, and 11 bases lay outside the gene matches. In germline, CDR1 is LNHDA, CDR2 SQIVND (reference sequence). The CDR3 here is CASSSPGRGRGNQPQHF. The CDR3 DNA reads TGTGCCAGTAGTTCCCCGGGCAGGGGGCGAGGCAATCAGCCCCAGCATTTT.

The chain links TRBV7-9 to TRBJ2-1; TRBD2 might be the D (6 bases). Germline V gives CDR1 SEHNR, CDR2 FQNEAQ (reference sequence). With 1 base removed from V and 6 bases from J, the gap between germline ends came to 13 bases. This CDR3 has 15 amino acids. The CDR3 spells CASSLGAGLINEQFF. CDR3 bases: TGTGCCAGCAGCTTAGGGGCGGGGCTGATCAATGAGCAGTTCTTC.

This chain uses TRBV13 with TRBJ2-2, with 11 bases identical to TRBD2. V dropped 3 bases and J dropped 1; count of bases not matched to a gene: 4. This CDR3 comprises 17 residues. CDR1 PRHDT and CDR2 FYEKMQ come from the germline V gene (reference sequence). CDR3 bases: TGTGCCAGCAGCTTGGAACTAGCGGGAGAGAACACCGGGGAGCTGTTTTTT. Its translation: CASSLELAGENTGELFF. The variable domain in full, completed from reference TRBV13 and TRBJ2-2, reads AAGVIQSPRHLIKEKRETATLKCYPIPRHDTVYWYQQGPGQDPQFLISFYEKMQSDKGSIPDRFSAQQFSDYHSELNMSSLELGDSALYFCASSLELAGENTGELFFGEGSRLTVL.

This clone was seen a few times. Other DNA sequences from this sample encode an identical CDR3 as well. This chain connects TRBV7-9 to TRBJ2-2; 8 bases match TRBD1. V was pared by 5 bases and J by 1 base, with 6 bases of the junction left unmatched. This CDR3 region has 16 residues. The germline V gene encodes CDR1 SEHNR and CDR2 FQNEAQ (reference sequence). The CDR3 here is CASSPQGAENTGELFF. CDR3 DNA sequence: TGTGCCAGCAGCCCCCAGGGGGCGGAGAACACCGGGGAGCTGTTTTTT.

This chain joins TRBV27 and TRBJ2-7, with D possibly matching TRBD1 (6 bases). Germline V gene data show CDR1 as MNHEY and CDR2 as SMNVEV (reference sequence). The CDR3 runs 16 residues. V lost 5 bases to trimming and J lost 0 bases, with 17 bases between them. CDR3 bases: TGTGCCAGCAGTCTCCTCCCAGGGGCCAGCTCCTACGAGCAGTACTTC. Amino acid sequence: CASSLLPGASSYEQYF.

The chain recombines TRBV10-3 with TRBJ2-7, with a possible D match to TRBD2 (6 bases). This CDR3 is 17 amino acids long. The V gene lost 4 bases and the J gene lost 3 bases, with 22 bases spanning the gap. Germline V gives CDR1 ENHRY, CDR2 SYGVKD. CDR3 in amino acids: CAISASSHSGGVYEQYF. CDR3 coding DNA: TGTGCCATCAGTGCCTCTTCGCATAGCGGAGGGGTCTACGAGCAGTACTTC.

This clone has just one count. The chain has TRBV30 and TRBJ2-7; 12 nucleotides agree with TRBD2. The germline gives CDR1 GTSNPN, CDR2 SVGIG (reference sequence). The CDR3 length is 20 residues. The junction had 17 bases not matched to a gene; V was cut back by 2 bases and J by 0 bases. CDR3 protein: CAWSLRGLGLAGLFSYEQYF. The DNA of the CDR3 is TGTGCCTGGAGTCTCAGGGGGCTTGGACTAGCGGGACTTTTCTCCTACGAGCAGTACTTC.

V gene TRBV28 combines with J gene TRBJ2-1; 11 bases map to TRBD2. The CDR3 runs to 15 residues. Germline assignment: CDR1 MDHEN and CDR2 SYDVKM. The J segment lost 5 bases and the V segment lost 6 bases, leaving 6 bases of the junction unmatched. The CDR3 DNA is TGTGCCAGCAGGCTATTGGGACTAGCGGACAATGAGCAGTTCTTC. It encodes CASRLLGLADNEQFF.

The chain recombines TRBV19 with TRBJ2-7, with D unclear. Trimming shortened V by 1 base and J by 3 bases, and 7 bases separated the two germline ends. Germline CDR1 LNHDA, CDR2 SQIVND (reference sequence). The length of the CDR3 is 13 residues. CDR3 nucleotides: TGTGCCAGTAGTATAGGCAGCTACTACGAGCAGTACTTC. Translation: CASSIGSYYEQYF.